This note documents a single T cell receptor (beta chain) sequence. These data belong to a study of blood T cell repertoires in COVID-19. Study-wide context: Specimens from acute and convalescent COVID-19 originated in the United States, Italy and Spain.

Original data processing: The authors estimated nucleated cell counts from reference gene primer amplification. TCRdb keeps only in-frame clones here, not all; method: immunoSEQ multiplex PCR. Clonal size and the V and J genes are those of that table, whereas D and trimming came from the DNA. Counted here are 130,000 or so clones, about nine tenths occurring once; the ten biggest clones make up about 2.5%. The length of the CDR3 is 12 residues. Germline CDR1 reads GTSNPN; CDR2 reads SVGIG (reference sequence). This sequence originates from a man in his fifties with active COVID-19. Sequencing was carried out using peripheral blood. J is TRBJ1-1 and V is TRBV30; 9 bases line up with TRBD1. CDR3 sequence reads: CTTGGMGTEAFF. The CDR3 DNA reads as TGTACTACAGGGGGCATGGGCACTGAAGCTTTCTTT.